This entry describes one TCR beta chain. The length of the CDR3 is 13 residues. With 4 bases removed from V and 8 bases from J, the gap between germline ends came to 13 bases. Per germline, CDR1 SGHRS and CDR2 YFSETQ. In the original workflow: Reference gene primer amplification gave nucleated cell count estimates. The repertoire was sequenced with immunoSEQ multiplex PCR; TCRdb's copy has only in-frame clones and lacks some. The D gene and trimming were derived from the DNA, and the V and J assignments and clone size from that table. The sample holds roughly 250,000 clones, 70% to 90% seen once. This entry comes from a study of blood T cell repertoires in COVID-19.

This chain joins TRBV5-1 and TRBJ1-3; D call uncertain. The clonotype was recovered from a middle-aged woman with acute or convalescent COVID-19. Sequenced: peripheral blood. CDR3 sequence (DNA): TGCGCCAGCAGCCTCGGCGCAGCGGACACCATATATTTT. It codes for CASSLGAADTIYF.